Listed here are 20 T cell receptor beta chains from one sample, sequenced in a study of molecular identifiers for immune sequencing clone quantification. In TCRdb, the PCR reads were re-called with MiXCR into one record per CDR3 protein. The sample lists just under 650,000 distinct CDR3 sequences; 20% were seen once. Sequenced input: naive CD8+ T cells from blood, with Jurkat cell RNA spiked in. Subset of the sample: FACS-sorted CD8+CD4-CCR7+CD45RA+ naive T cells. Every receptor here comes from a human donor in good health. Some libraries in this study had Jurkat cell RNA spiked in.

This clonotype was detected only a few times. The rearrangement links TRBV7-6 to TRBJ2-1, with 9 bases aligning to TRBD1. The CDR3 covers 15 residues. Germline assignment: CDR1 SGHVS and CDR2 FNYEAQ. J gave up 6 bases and V 6 bases, and 9 bases lay outside the gene matches. The CDR3 sequence: CASSTGTGIVNEQFF. As DNA, the CDR3 is TGTGCCAGCAGTACCGGGACAGGGATTGTCAATGAGCAGTTCTTC.

The CDR3 nucleotides are TGTGCCAGCAGTTTAGAGGGACAGGGGGAGTTCTATGGCTACACCTTC. The encoded protein is CASSLEGQGEFYGYTF. The chain carries TRBV28 and TRBJ1-2; 11 bases are a match to TRBD1. The CDR3 has 16 residues. Trimming at V came to 2 bases and at J to 4 bases, leaving 6 bases not matched to a gene. Germline CDR1 and CDR2: MDHEN and SYDVKM.

For this clonotype: A read error is possible here, since a much larger clone lies one base away. The rearrangement joins TRBV6-5 to TRBJ2-6; TRBD1 is a possible D gene (6 bases). The CDR3 covers 18 residues. CDR1 and CDR2 from the germline V gene are MNHEY and SVGAGI. The CDR3 here is CASSYSGQPISGASVLTF. CDR3 nucleotide sequence: TGTGCCAGCAGTTACTCTGGACAGCCTATCTCTGGGGCCAGCGTCCTGACTTTC.

This clonotype was counted between two and nine times. The V and J genes are TRBV6-5 and TRBJ2-1; TRBD2 matches 11 bases. The V and J ends lost 5 bases and 8 bases, in that order; junction bases with no gene match: 8. Germline CDR1 is MNHEY and CDR2 is SVGAGI. This CDR3 region has 15 residues. The chain's CDR3 is CASSPTSGNNDEQFF. The CDR3 DNA reads TGTGCCAGCAGTCCGACTAGCGGGAATAACGATGAGCAGTTCTTC.

Concerning this clonotype itself: Given a much more abundant clone one base away, this may be a read error. V usage is TRBV14 and J usage is TRBJ2-2; possibly TRBD1 for D (5 bases). The CDR3 is 14 residues long. In germline, CDR1 is SGHDN, CDR2 FVKESK. This chain's CDR3 is CTSSQTGNTGELFF. CDR3 nucleotide sequence: TGTACCAGCAGCCAAACAGGAAACACCGGGGAGCTGTTTTTT.

The CDR3 spells CASSLQGIFYEQYF. As DNA, the CDR3 is TGTGCCAGCAGTTTACAGGGGATCTTCTACGAGCAGTACTTC. V is TRBV27 and J is TRBJ2-7; D perhaps matches TRBD1 (6 bases). Deletions cut 2 bases from V and 3 bases from J, with 11 bases between. The CDR3 is made up of 14 amino acids. Germline V CDR1 and CDR2: MNHEY, SMNVEV (reference sequence).

This clonotype was counted only a few times. DNA of the CDR3: TGTGCCAGCAGCGTAGGAAAGGGTCAGTACGAGCAGTACTTC. Protein: CASSVGKGQYEQYF. V is TRBV9 and J is TRBJ2-7, with D hard to call. From germline, CDR1 is SGDLS and CDR2 YYNGEE. This CDR3 has 14 amino acids. The V gene lost 0 bases and the J gene lost 4 bases, with 11 bases spanning the gap. Using reference TRBV9 and TRBJ2-7 for the parts outside the CDR3, the full variable domain is DSGVTQTPKHLITATGQRVTLRCSPRSGDLSVYWYQQSLDQGLQFLIQYYNGEERAKGNILERFSAQQFPDLHSELNLSSLELGDSALYFCASSVGKGQYEQYFGPGTRLTVT.

Notes on this clonotype: This sequence may be a read error, since a much larger clone differs from it by one base. The chain is built from TRBV19 and TRBJ2-3, with D unresolved. This CDR3 is built from 11 residues. Germline CDR1 reads LNHDA; CDR2 reads SQIVND (reference sequence). Trimming took 8 bases from V and 7 from J, leaving 10 bases between them. CDR3 in amino acids: CASGSGNTQYF. The CDR3 nucleotides are TGTGCCAGTGGCTCCGGAAATACGCAGTATTTT.

This clonotype has more than one count but fewer than ten. The chain has TRBV12-3 or TRBV12-4 and TRBJ2-3, with 8 bases matching TRBD2. CDR3 length: 15 amino acids. V was clipped by 0 bases and J by 4 bases; unmatched bases: 3. The CDR3: CASSLAGGAPDTQYF. Written as DNA, the CDR3 is TGTGCCAGCAGTTTAGCCGGGGGGGCCCCAGATACGCAGTATTTT.

In the case of this clonotype: A read error is possible here, since a much larger clone lies one base away. This sequence joins TRBV7-6 and TRBJ2-7, with D tentatively TRBD1 (6 bases). The CDR3 loop spans 13 amino acids. The germline gives CDR1 SGHVS, CDR2 FNYEAQ. V lost 4 bases, J lost 4 bases, and 11 bases lay in between. The CDR3 sequence: CASSWDKEYEQYF. The CDR3, as DNA: TGTGCCAGCAGCTGGGACAAGGAGTACGAGCAGTACTTC.

This clonotype has a count of ten or more. The chain employs TRBV20-1 and TRBJ2-1; no clear D gene. The germline V gene has CDR1 DFQATT and CDR2 SNEGSKA (reference sequence). The CDR3 loop spans 12 amino acids. Trimming shortened V by 0 bases and J by 8 bases, and 8 bases separated the two germline ends. In DNA, the CDR3 is TGCAGTGCTAGAGACCGCTGGGATGAGCAGTTCTTC. Its translation: CSARDRWDEQFF.

This chain connects TRBV10-3 to TRBJ1-6; TRBD1 matches 8 bases. The junction had 7 bases not matched to a gene; V was cut back by 4 bases and J by 8 bases. The germline gives CDR1 ENHRY, CDR2 SYGVKD. This CDR3 is 15 amino acids long. CDR3 sequence reads: CAISGGQGGDSPLHF. The CDR3 DNA sequence: TGTGCCATCAGTGGTGGACAGGGTGGTGATTCACCCCTCCACTTT.

The sample holds many counts of this clonotype. The gene calls are TRBV2 and TRBJ2-7; D possibly matches TRBD1 or TRBD2 (6 bases each). Per the germline V gene, CDR1 is SNHLY and CDR2 is FYNNEI. This CDR3 region has 15 residues. Trimming pared 5 bases from V and 0 bases from J, leaving 14 bases between. DNA for the CDR3: TGTGCCAGCAGTCCAACCGGGGGCCTCTCCTACGAGCAGTACTTC. This translates into CASSPTGGLSYEQYF. Looking up the rest from reference TRBV2 and TRBJ2-7 gives the full variable domain: EPEVTQTPSHQVTQMGQEVILRCVPISNHLYFYWYRQILGQKVEFLVSFYNNEISEKSEIFDDQFSVERPDGSNFTLKIRSTKLEDSAMYFCASSPTGGLSYEQYFGPGTRLTVT.

Comments on this clonotype: This may arise from a read error, as a much more abundant clone is one base away. This chain uses TRBV2 with TRBJ2-2, with D unclear. Germline V gene sequence: CDR1 SNHLY, CDR2 FYNNEI. The CDR3 sequence is 14 residues long. CDR3 amino acids: CASNPGPYTVELFF. The CDR3 DNA follows: TGTGCCAGCAATCCGGGCCCGTACACCGTGGAGCTGTTTTTT.

The chain employs TRBV6-5 and TRBJ2-2; 7 nucleotides agree with TRBD1. The CDR3 spans 15 residues. With V trimmed by 6 bases and J by 8 bases, 12 bases remained unmatched. The germline gives CDR1 MNHEY, CDR2 SVGAGI. The DNA of the CDR3 is TGTGCCAGCAGAGAAAGGACAGGCTCATGGGGGGAGCTGTTTTTT. Amino acids: CASRERTGSWGELFF.

As for this clonotype: A much larger clone is a single base away; this may be a read error. The rearrangement links TRBV20-1 to TRBJ2-5; no reliable D call. CDR1 DFQATT and CDR2 SNEGSKA come from the germline V gene (reference sequence). Trimming took off 0 bases at V and 3 bases at J, with 11 bases between the two ends. This CDR3 contains 14 residues. The CDR3 protein is CSARELCGEETQYF. The DNA of the CDR3 is TGCAGTGCTAGAGAGTTATGTGGTGAAGAGACCCAGTACTTC.

This clonotype was counted many times. The rearrangement uses TRBV27 and TRBJ2-5; no clear D gene. Germline loops: CDR1 MNHEY, CDR2 SMNVEV (reference sequence). V was clipped by 5 bases and J by 2 bases, with 18 bases between them. The CDR3 spans 16 residues. The CDR3 here is CASSPASSLVQETQYF. The DNA of the CDR3 is TGTGCCAGCAGTCCCGCTTCGTCGTTAGTGCAAGAGACCCAGTACTTC.

Many counts were recorded for this clonotype. This chain uses TRBV3-1 with TRBJ1-5; unclear D gene. CDR1 and CDR2 from the germline V gene are LGHDT and YNNKEL (reference sequence). V lost 0 bases and J lost 12, with 9 bases in between. There are 12 residues in the CDR3. The CDR3 nucleotides are TGTGCCAGCAGCCAAGAAGGCACGGTCCAGCATTTT. Its protein product is CASSQEGTVQHF.

This rearrangement joins TRBV2 to TRBJ2-4, with D possibly TRBD2 on 5 matching bases. The germline gives CDR1 SNHLY, CDR2 FYNNEI. There are 15 residues in the CDR3. The V end was cut by 4 bases, the J end by 0 bases, with 10 bases between. CDR3 sequence reads: CASSAGFIAKNIQYF. The CDR3 DNA is TGTGCCAGCAGTGCGGGGTTTATAGCCAAAAACATTCAGTACTTC. The variable domain in full, completed from reference TRBV2 and TRBJ2-4, reads EPEVTQTPSHQVTQMGQEVILRCVPISNHLYFYWYRQILGQKVEFLVSFYNNEISEKSEIFDDQFSVERPDGSNFTLKIRSTKLEDSAMYFCASSAGFIAKNIQYFGAGTRLSVL.

This clonotype was picked up a small number of times. The rearrangement joins TRBV20-1 to TRBJ1-6; 7 bases agree with TRBD1. Germline loops: CDR1 DFQATT, CDR2 SNEGSKA (reference sequence). With 0 bases clipped from V and 6 bases from J, the junction kept 8 bases outside the gene matches. The CDR3 has 16 amino acids. CDR3 sequence (DNA): TGCAGTGCTAGAGATCCACAGGGGCAGGGTAATTCACCCCTCCACTTT. Its translation: CSARDPQGQGNSPLHF.